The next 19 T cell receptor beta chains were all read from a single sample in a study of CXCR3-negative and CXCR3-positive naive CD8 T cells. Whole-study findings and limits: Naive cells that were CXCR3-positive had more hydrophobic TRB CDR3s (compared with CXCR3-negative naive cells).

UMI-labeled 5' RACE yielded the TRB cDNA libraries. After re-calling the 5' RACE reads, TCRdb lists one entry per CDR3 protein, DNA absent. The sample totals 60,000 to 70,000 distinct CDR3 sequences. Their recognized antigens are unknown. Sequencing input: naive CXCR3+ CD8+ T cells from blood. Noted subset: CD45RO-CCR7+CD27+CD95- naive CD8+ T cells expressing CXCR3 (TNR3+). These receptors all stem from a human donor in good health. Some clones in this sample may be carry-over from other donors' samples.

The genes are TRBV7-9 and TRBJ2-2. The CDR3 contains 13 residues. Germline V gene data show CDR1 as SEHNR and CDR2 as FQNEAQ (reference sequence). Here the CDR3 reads CAISDGNTGELFF.

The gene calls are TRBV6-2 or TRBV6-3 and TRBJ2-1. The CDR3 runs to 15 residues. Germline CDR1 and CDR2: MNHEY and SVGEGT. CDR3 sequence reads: CASSQDTYLFDEQFF.

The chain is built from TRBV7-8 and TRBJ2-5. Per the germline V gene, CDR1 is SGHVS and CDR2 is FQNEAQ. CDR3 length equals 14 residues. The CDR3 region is CASSLDWYQETQYF.

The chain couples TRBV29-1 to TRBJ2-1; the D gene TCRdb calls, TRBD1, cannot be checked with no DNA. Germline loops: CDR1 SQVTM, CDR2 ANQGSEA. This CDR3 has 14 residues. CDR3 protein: CSAEGGRDYNEQFF.

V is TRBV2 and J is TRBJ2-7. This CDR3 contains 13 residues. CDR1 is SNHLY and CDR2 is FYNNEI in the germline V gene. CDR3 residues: CASSDSRSYEQYF.

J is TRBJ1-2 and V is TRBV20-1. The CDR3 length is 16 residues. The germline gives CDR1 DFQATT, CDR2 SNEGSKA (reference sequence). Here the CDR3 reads CSARDRKTEINYGYTF.

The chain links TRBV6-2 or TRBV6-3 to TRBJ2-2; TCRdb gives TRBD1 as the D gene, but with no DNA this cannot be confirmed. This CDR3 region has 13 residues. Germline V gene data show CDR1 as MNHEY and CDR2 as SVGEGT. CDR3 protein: CASTGQPTGELFF.

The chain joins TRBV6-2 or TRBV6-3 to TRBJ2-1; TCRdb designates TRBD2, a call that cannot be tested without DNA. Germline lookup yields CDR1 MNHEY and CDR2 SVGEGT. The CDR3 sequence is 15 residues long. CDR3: CASRLTASGYNEQFF.

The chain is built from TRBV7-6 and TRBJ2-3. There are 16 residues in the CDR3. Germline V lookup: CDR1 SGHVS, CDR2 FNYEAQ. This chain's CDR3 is CASSLATVSSTDTQYF.

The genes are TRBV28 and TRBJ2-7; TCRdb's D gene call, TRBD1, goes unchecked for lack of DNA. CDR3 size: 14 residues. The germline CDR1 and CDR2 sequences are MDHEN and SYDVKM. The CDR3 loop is CASSLDSLYYEQYF.

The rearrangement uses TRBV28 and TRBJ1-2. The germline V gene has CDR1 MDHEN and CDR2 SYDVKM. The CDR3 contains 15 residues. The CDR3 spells CASIQTDGPNYGYTF.

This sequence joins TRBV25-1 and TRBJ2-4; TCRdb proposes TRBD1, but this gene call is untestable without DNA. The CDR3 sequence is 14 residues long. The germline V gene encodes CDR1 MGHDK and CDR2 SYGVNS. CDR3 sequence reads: CASRMTGGTDIQYF.

The CDR3 sequence: CATLGMNTEAFF. The chain couples TRBV7-9 to TRBJ1-1. The CDR3 is made up of 12 amino acids. Per germline, CDR1 SEHNR and CDR2 FQNEAQ (reference sequence).

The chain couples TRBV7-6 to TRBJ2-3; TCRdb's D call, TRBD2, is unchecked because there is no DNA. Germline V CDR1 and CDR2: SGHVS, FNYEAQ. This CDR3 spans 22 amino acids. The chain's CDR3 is CASSLPKGSSAWGPPSTDTQYF.

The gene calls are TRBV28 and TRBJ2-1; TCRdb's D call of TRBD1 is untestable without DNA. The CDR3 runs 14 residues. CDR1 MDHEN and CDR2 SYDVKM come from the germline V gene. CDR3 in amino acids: CASTLGGSYNEQFF. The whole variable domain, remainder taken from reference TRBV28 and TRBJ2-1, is DVKVTQSSRYLVKRTGEKVFLECVQDMDHENMFWYRQDPGLGLRLIYFSYDVKMKEKGDIPEGYSVSREKKERFSLILESASTNQTSMYLCASTLGGSYNEQFFGPGTRLTVL.

The CDR3: CASSIGWISGANVLTF. J is TRBJ2-6 and V is TRBV19. The V gene's germline CDR1 is LNHDA and CDR2 SQIVND (reference sequence). The CDR3 is 16 residues long.

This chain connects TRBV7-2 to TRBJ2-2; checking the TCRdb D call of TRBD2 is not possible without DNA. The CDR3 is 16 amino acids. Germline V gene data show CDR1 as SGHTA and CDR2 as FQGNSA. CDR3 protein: CASSPWGGTLTGELFF. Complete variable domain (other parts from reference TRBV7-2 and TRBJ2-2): GAGVSQSPSNKVTEKGKDVELRCDPISGHTALYWYRQSLGQGLEFLIYFQGNSAPDKSGLPSDRFSAERTGGSVSTLTIQRTQQEDSAVYLCASSPWGGTLTGELFFGEGSRLTVL.

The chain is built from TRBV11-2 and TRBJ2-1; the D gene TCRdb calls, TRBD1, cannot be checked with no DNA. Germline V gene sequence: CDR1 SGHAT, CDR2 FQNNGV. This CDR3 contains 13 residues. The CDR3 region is CASSLVGNDEQFF. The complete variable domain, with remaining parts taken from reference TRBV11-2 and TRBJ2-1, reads EAGVAQSPRYKIIEKRQSVAFWCNPISGHATLYWYQQILGQGPKLLIQFQNNGVVDDSQLPKDRFSAERLKGVDSTLKIQPAKLEDSAVYLCASSLVGNDEQFFGPGTRLTVL.

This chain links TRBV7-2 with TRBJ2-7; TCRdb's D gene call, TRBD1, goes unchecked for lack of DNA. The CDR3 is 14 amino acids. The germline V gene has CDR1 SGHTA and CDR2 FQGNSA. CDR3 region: CASSFFRETYEQYF.